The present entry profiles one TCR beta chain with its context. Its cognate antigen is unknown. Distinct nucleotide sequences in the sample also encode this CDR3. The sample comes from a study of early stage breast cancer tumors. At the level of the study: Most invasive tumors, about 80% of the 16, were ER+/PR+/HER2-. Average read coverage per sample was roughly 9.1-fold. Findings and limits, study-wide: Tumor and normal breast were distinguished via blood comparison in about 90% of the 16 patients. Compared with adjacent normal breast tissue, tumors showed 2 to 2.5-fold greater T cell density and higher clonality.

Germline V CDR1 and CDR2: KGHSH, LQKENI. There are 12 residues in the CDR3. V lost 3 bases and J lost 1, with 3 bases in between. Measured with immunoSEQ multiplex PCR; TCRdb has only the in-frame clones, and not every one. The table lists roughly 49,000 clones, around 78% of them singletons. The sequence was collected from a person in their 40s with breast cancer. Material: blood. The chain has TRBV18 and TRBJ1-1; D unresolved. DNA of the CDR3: TGTGCCAGCTCACCGGGGAACACTGAAGCTTTCTTT. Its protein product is CASSPGNTEAFF.